The 23 T cell receptor beta chains reported below all come from one sample, sequenced in a study of shared clonotypes between healthy human individuals. TCRdb's copy holds only in-frame clones and misses some; the assay was immunoSEQ multiplex PCR. The sample includes approximately 1,500,000 clones, 96% of them seen just once. Sequenced input: naive CD4+ T cells sorted from blood. Regarding subset: CD45RA+ positively selected. The receptors derive from a man younger than 40 in good health.

This clone showed up just once. The CDR3 loop is CASSPLSGRVDEQYF. Written as DNA, the CDR3 is TGTGCCAGCTCACCCCTTAGCGGGAGGGTGGACGAGCAGTACTTC. This rearrangement joins TRBV18 to TRBJ2-7; TRBD2 agrees at 11 bases. The germline V gene encodes CDR1 KGHSH and CDR2 LQKENI. The J segment lost 5 bases and the V segment lost 3 bases, leaving 6 bases of the junction unmatched. This CDR3 comprises 15 residues.

V and J are TRBV4-3 and TRBJ2-5; tentative D call: TRBD2 (5 bases). V was pared by 1 base and J by 0 bases, with 18 bases between. Germline V gene lookup returns CDR1 LGHNA and CDR2 YSLEER. The CDR3 contains 18 residues. The CDR3 reads CASSQGRTGPGYQETQYF. The DNA of the CDR3 is TGCGCCAGCAGCCAAGGAAGAACTGGTCCGGGGTACCAAGAGACCCAGTACTTC.

The V and J genes are TRBV27 and TRBJ2-3, with 7 bases matching TRBD2. With V trimmed by 2 bases and J by 1 base, 6 bases remained unmatched. The germline CDR1 and CDR2 sequences are MNHEY and SMNVEV (reference sequence). The CDR3 is made up of 16 amino acids. CDR3 nucleotide sequence: TGTGCCAGCAGTTTACTGGGCCTAGCGGGCACAGATACGCAGTATTTT. The encoded protein is CASSLLGLAGTDTQYF.

CDR3 in amino acids: CASSLGHSAETQYF. DNA for the CDR3: TGTGCCAGCAGCTTGGGACACTCCGCGGAGACCCAGTACTTC. The chain combines TRBV11-3 with TRBJ2-5; the D gene is possibly TRBD1 (6 bases). The V gene's germline CDR1 is SGHNT and CDR2 YENEEA. The CDR3 spans 14 residues. With 3 bases removed from V and 5 bases from J, the gap between germline ends came to 13 bases.

The CDR3 DNA is TGTGCCACCCTGCCGGCAGGAATTACCTACGAGCAGTACTTC. It encodes CATLPAGITYEQYF. V is TRBV2 and J is TRBJ2-7; no definite D call. CDR1 and CDR2 (germline): SNHLY, FYNNEI. The CDR3 spans 14 residues. V lost 10 bases, J lost 2 bases, and 18 bases lay in between.

This clone showed up just once. The rearrangement links TRBV5-5 to TRBJ2-7; no firm D call. The V end lost 1 base, the J end lost 0 bases, and 14 bases lay between the germline ends. CDR3 length: 16 amino acids. The germline gives CDR1 SGHKS, CDR2 YYEKEE (reference sequence). Written as DNA, the CDR3 is TGTGCCAGCAGCTTGAGAGCGAGAGGTAGCTCCTACGAGCAGTACTTC. Translating it yields CASSLRARGSSYEQYF.

Comments on this clone: One end of the junction is discordant with germline, which a read error may explain. The chain joins TRBV29-1 to TRBJ1-1, with D possibly matching TRBD1 (5 bases). Germline V gene data show CDR1 as SQVTM and CDR2 as ANQGSEA. This CDR3 is 11 amino acids long. In DNA form, the CDR3 reads TGCAGCGTTCAAGAAGGGGCTGAAGCTTTCTTT. As protein: CSVQEGAEAFF.

The table lists this clone with a count of one. The CDR3 sequence: CASSEGRTLTEAFF. CDR3 bases: TGTGCCAGCAGTGAAGGCCGGACTTTGACTGAAGCTTTCTTT. The genes are TRBV2 and TRBJ1-1; D unresolved. Between the trimmed V and J ends, which lost 1 base and 5 bases, there was a span of 11 bases. Germline CDR1 SNHLY, CDR2 FYNNEI. The CDR3 consists of 14 residues.

V usage is TRBV5-1 and J usage is TRBJ2-3; perhaps D is TRBD1 or TRBD2 (5 bases each). CDR1 and CDR2 (germline): SGHRS, YFSETQ. This CDR3 region has 15 residues. V was cut by 3 bases and J by 6 bases, with 17 bases left in between. The CDR3 sequence: CASSSTGTEVDTQYF. The DNA for the CDR3 is TGCGCCAGCAGCTCGACCGGGACGGAGGTGGATACGCAGTATTTT.

This clone was detected once. CDR3 sequence: CASSQDLSGGSYNEQFF. The CDR3 region has the DNA TGCGCCAGCAGCCAAGATTTGTCGGGAGGGTCCTACAATGAGCAGTTCTTC. The rearrangement uses TRBV4-3 and TRBJ2-1; the match to TRBD2 covers 8 bases. The germline CDR1 and CDR2 sequences are LGHNA and YSLEER. This CDR3 contains 17 residues. Germline trimming cut 0 bases from V and 1 base from J; bases unmatched to any gene: 5.

J is TRBJ2-3 and V is TRBV18; possibly TRBD1 for D (5 bases). V was cut by 2 bases and J by 2 bases, with 11 bases left in between. The CDR3 covers 15 residues. Germline CDR1 is KGHSH and CDR2 is LQKENI. For the CDR3, the DNA is TGTGCCAGCTCACCATCACAGGTGCACACAGATACGCAGTATTTT. The encoded protein is CASSPSQVHTDTQYF.

In nucleotides, the CDR3 is TGTGCCTGGAGTGTAAGGTCGGTCAGGACGAACTCTGGGGCCAACGTCCTGACTTTC. It yields the protein CAWSVRSVRTNSGANVLTF. The chain uses TRBV30 and TRBJ2-6, with D unclear. The CDR3 has 19 residues. V was cut by 0 bases and J by 0 bases, with 18 bases left in between. CDR1 GTSNPN and CDR2 SVGIG come from the germline V gene (reference sequence).

The gene calls are TRBV5-1 and TRBJ2-3, with TRBD1 as a possible D gene (6 bases). CDR1 and CDR2 from the germline V gene are SGHRS and YFSETQ. The V and J ends lost 9 bases and 2 bases respectively, with 16 bases between them. This CDR3 region has 14 residues. The CDR3 sequence: CATRTDFFTDTQYF. The DNA of the CDR3 is TGCGCCACCAGGACAGACTTCTTCACAGATACGCAGTATTTT. Full variable domain (rest looked up from reference TRBV5-1 and TRBJ2-3): KAGVTQTPRYLIKTRGQQVTLSCSPISGHRSVSWYQQTPGQGLQFLFEYFSETQRNKGNFPGRFSGRQFSNSRSEMNVSTLELGDSALYLCATRTDFFTDTQYFGPGTRLTVL.

The rearrangement uses TRBV25-1 and TRBJ1-5, with unresolved D. Trimming stripped 11 bases from V and 6 bases from J, with 8 bases between. CDR1 and CDR2 (germline): MGHDK, SYGVNS. The CDR3 is made up of 10 amino acids. The chain's CDR3 is CAGCSQPQHF. CDR3 sequence (DNA): TGTGCCGGTTGTAGTCAGCCCCAGCATTTT.

The chain's CDR3 is CASSPQVEGDTGELFF. As DNA, the CDR3 is TGTGCCAGCAGCCCACAAGTTGAAGGGGATACCGGGGAGCTGTTTTTT. The J gene is TRBJ2-2, the V gene TRBV7-6; tentative D call: TRBD1 (5 bases). Germline V gene sequence: CDR1 SGHVS, CDR2 FNYEAQ. V gave up 5 bases and J gave up 5 bases, with 18 bases separating them. The length of the CDR3 is 16 residues.

The count of this clone is one. Different DNA sequences within this sample yield the same CDR3. The chain has TRBV2 and TRBJ1-5; tentatively, D is TRBD1 (5 bases). V was clipped by 6 bases and J by 0 bases, with 9 bases between them. The CDR3 runs to 14 residues. From germline, CDR1 is SNHLY and CDR2 FYNNEI. The CDR3 here is CASSDSYSNQPQHF. The DNA of the CDR3 is TGTGCCAGCAGCGACAGCTATAGCAATCAGCCCCAGCATTTT.

The chain joins TRBV9 to TRBJ1-4; D call uncertain. Germline CDR1 and CDR2: SGDLS and YYNGEE. The CDR3 is 14 amino acids. Trimming left V 0 bases short and J 7 bases short, with 10 bases between. The CDR3 here is CASSVGTDFEKLFF. In DNA form, the CDR3 reads TGTGCCAGCAGCGTAGGGACGGACTTTGAAAAACTGTTTTTT.

The chain employs TRBV27 and TRBJ2-1; 8 nucleotides match TRBD1. This CDR3 has 15 residues. V trimming: 2 bases; J trimming: 8 bases; junction bases outside the gene matches: 8. From germline, CDR1 is MNHEY and CDR2 SMNVEV (reference sequence). CDR3 protein: CASSLGQGARDEQFF. The DNA for the CDR3 is TGTGCCAGCAGTTTAGGGCAGGGGGCGCGGGATGAGCAGTTCTTC.

The rearrangement links TRBV9 to TRBJ2-5; D gene uncertain. V was clipped by 0 bases and J by 7 bases, with 13 bases between them. Germline CDR1 SGDLS, CDR2 YYNGEE. This CDR3 spans 14 amino acids. In DNA, the CDR3 is TGTGCCAGCAGCGTAGGCGAAACGTGGGGGACCCAGTACTTC. Its translation: CASSVGETWGTQYF.

This clone showed up just once. The CDR3 is CASSQWGSAGAPISNEQFF. The CDR3 DNA reads as TGTGCCAGCAGCCAGTGGGGGTCGGCGGGAGCTCCCATAAGCAATGAGCAGTTCTTC. This chain links TRBV7-9 with TRBJ2-1; 7 nucleotides line up with TRBD2. This CDR3 is built from 19 residues. V lost 5 bases to trimming and J lost 6 bases; unmatched junction nucleotides: 22. Per germline, CDR1 SEHNR and CDR2 FQNEAQ (reference sequence).

The V call is TRBV28, the J call TRBJ2-1, with 9 bases that match TRBD2. With 5 bases clipped from V and 2 bases from J, the junction kept 4 bases outside the gene matches. Per the germline V gene, CDR1 is MDHEN and CDR2 is SYDVKM. This CDR3 has 15 residues. In DNA form, the CDR3 reads TGTGCCAGCAGTCCTAGCGGGATCCCCTACAATGAGCAGTTCTTC. Protein: CASSPSGIPYNEQFF.

The chain has TRBV7-2 and TRBJ2-2; 8 bases are shared with TRBD1. The junction had 5 bases not matched to a gene; V was cut back by 4 bases and J by 4 bases. CDR3 length: 15 residues. Germline CDR1 and CDR2: SGHTA and FQGNSA. The CDR3 DNA reads TGTGCCAGCAGCTATAGAACAGGGGGCACCGGGGAGCTGTTTTTT. Protein sequence: CASSYRTGGTGELFF.

The V gene is TRBV2, the J gene TRBJ2-1; 12 nucleotides line up with TRBD2. Germline CDR1 SNHLY, CDR2 FYNNEI. Trimming removed 10 bases from V and 0 bases from J; junction bases left unmatched: 28. There are 23 residues in the CDR3. The DNA of the CDR3 is TGTGCCACTGGGAGTTCGGACAGAAACATGAAGACTAGCGGGAGAAGCTCCTACAATGAGCAGTTCTTC. The encoded protein is CATGSSDRNMKTSGRSSYNEQFF.